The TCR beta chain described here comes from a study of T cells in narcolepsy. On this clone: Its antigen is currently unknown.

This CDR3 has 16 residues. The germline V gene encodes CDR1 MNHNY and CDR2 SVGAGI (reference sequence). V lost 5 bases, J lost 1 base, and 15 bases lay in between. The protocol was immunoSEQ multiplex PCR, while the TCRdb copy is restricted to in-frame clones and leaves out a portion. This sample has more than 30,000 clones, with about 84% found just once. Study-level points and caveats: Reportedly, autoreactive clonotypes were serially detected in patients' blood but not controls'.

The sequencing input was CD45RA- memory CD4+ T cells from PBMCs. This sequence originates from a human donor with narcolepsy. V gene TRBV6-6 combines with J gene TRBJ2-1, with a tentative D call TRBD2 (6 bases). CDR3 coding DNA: TGTGCCAGCAGTCTGAAACGGGGGAGATCCTACAATGAGCAGTTCTTC. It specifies CASSLKRGRSYNEQFF.